This T cell receptor beta chain was identified in a study of PD-1 blockade in classical Hodgkin lymphoma. Time point described: cycle 4 day 1 (C4D1), after 5 to 7 weeks of nivolumab. Each patient relapsed following autologous stem cell transplantation, and prior brentuximab vedotin exposure differed. Broader study findings: Why repertoires differed is undefined; disease activity or prior therapy possibly contributed. Excluded were patients who started nivolumab under 1 year after ASCT, a group that had lower diversity. Diminished baseline TCR diversity has been reported in newly diagnosed patients relative to healthy donors. At C4D1, TCR diversity had climbed significantly for CD4+ cells, though not for CD8+ cells.

Measured with immunoSEQ multiplex PCR; TCRdb has only the in-frame clones, and not every one. This sample has around 40,000 clones, with over 70% found just once. Concerning this clone itself: Antigen unknown.

CDR3 length: 15 residues. Germline-derived CDR1 and CDR2 are SQVTM and ANQGSEA. Trimming at V came to 6 bases and at J to 0 bases, leaving 5 bases not matched to a gene. The receptor comes from a human donor with classical Hodgkin lymphoma. The material was peripheral blood mononuclear cells (PBMCs), obtained before the fourth cycle of nivolumab. The J gene is TRBJ2-1, the V gene TRBV29-1; 10 nucleotides align to TRBD1. CDR3 residues: CSVPGQGSSYNEQFF. CDR3 nucleotide sequence: TGCAGCGTCCCGGGACAGGGGAGCTCCTACAATGAGCAGTTCTTC.